The clone carrying this TCR beta chain was detected only once. In germline, CDR1 is SGHTA, CDR2 FQGTGA. V was clipped by 5 bases and J by 1 base; unmatched bases: 6. The CDR3 loop spans 16 amino acids. Genomic DNA of every subset was divided equally among multiple immunoSEQ plates. Clones were sequenced by immunoSEQ multiplex PCR, and TCRdb holds only the in-frame ones, with some missing. The table records around 2.1 million clones, just over 90% of them present only once. The data belong to a study of shared clonotypes between healthy human individuals. CD45RO-negative, CCR7-selected cells formed the naive CD8 fraction, which excluded terminally differentiated effector memory CD45RA+ cells.

The sequence was obtained from a man between 18 and 29 years old in good health. Some clones in this sample may be carry-over from other donors' samples. The sample comprised naive CD8+ T cells from PBMCs. The V and J genes are TRBV7-3 and TRBJ2-2; 8 bases align to TRBD1. The CDR3: CASSPRQGRNTGELFF. The CDR3, as DNA: TGTGCCAGCAGCCCACGACAGGGGAGGAACACCGGGGAGCTGTTTTTT. The whole variable domain, filled in from reference TRBV7-3 and TRBJ2-2, reads GAGVSQTPSNKVTEKGKYVELRCDPISGHTALYWYRQSLGQGPEFLIYFQGTGAADDSGLPNDRFFAVRPEGSVSTLKIQRTERGDSAVYLCASSPRQGRNTGELFFGEGSRLTVL.